The clone carrying this T cell receptor (beta chain) appeared many times. TCRdb recomputed calls from the 5' RACE reads with MiXCR, one row per CDR3 protein. There are approximately 410,000 distinct CDR3 sequences in the sample; less than 20% occur only once, and around 10% lies in the top ten. The data were obtained in a study of identical twins. Per the germline V gene, CDR1 is SGHTA and CDR2 is FQGNSA. The CDR3 extends over 16 amino acids. With 5 bases clipped from V and 5 bases from J, the junction kept 9 bases outside the gene matches. This chain joins TRBV7-2 and TRBJ2-1; 10 positions agree with TRBD2. The TCR sequence derives from a man between 50 and 59 years old in good health. Sequenced: naive T cells sorted from blood. The CDR3 is CASSPHTGLADNEQFF. In DNA, the CDR3 is TGTGCCAGCAGCCCCCATACCGGACTAGCGGACAATGAGCAGTTCTTC.